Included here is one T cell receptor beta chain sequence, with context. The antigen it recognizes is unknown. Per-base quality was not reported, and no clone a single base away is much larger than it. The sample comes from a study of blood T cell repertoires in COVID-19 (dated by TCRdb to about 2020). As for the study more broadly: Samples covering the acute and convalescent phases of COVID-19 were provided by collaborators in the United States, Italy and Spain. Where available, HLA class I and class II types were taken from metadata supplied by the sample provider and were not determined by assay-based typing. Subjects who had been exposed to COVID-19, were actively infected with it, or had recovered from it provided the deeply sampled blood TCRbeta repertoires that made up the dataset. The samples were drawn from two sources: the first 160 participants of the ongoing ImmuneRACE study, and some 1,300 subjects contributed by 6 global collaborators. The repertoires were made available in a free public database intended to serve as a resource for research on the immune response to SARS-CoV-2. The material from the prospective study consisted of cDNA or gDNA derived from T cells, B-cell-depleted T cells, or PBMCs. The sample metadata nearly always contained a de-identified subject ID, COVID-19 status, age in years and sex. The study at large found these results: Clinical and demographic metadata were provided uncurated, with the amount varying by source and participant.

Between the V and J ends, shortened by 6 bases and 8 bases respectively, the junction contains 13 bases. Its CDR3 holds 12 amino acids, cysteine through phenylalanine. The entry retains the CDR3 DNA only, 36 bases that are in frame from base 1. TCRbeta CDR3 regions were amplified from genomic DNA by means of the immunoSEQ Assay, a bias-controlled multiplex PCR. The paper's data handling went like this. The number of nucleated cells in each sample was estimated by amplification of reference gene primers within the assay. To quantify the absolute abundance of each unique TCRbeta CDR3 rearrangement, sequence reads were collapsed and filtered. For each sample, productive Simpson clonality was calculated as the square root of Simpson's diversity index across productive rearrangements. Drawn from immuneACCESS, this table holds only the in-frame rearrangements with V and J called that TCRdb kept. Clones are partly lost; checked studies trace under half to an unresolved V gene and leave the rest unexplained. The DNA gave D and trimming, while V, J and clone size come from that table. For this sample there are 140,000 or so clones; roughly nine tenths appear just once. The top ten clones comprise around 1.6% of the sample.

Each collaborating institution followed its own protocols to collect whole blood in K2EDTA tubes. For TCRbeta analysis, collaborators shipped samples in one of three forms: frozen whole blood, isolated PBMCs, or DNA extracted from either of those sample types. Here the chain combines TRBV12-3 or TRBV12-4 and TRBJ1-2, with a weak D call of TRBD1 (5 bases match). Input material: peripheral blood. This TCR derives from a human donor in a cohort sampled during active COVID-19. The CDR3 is CASSRQLLGYTF. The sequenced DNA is TGTGCCAGCAGCAGACAGCTTCTAGGCTACACCTTC.